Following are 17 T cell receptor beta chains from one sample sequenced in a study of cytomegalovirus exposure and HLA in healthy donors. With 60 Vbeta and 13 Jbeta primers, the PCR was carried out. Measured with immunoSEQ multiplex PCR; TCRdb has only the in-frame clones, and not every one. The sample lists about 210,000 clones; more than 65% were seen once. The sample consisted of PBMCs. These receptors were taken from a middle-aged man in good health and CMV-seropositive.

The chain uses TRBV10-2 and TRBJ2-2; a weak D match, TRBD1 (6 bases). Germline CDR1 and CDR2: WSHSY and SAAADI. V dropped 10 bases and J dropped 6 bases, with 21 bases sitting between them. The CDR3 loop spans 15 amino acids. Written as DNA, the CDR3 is TGCGCCACCCAGCAACAGGGCGGTGTCGCCGGGGAGCTGTTTTTT. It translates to CATQQQGGVAGELFF.

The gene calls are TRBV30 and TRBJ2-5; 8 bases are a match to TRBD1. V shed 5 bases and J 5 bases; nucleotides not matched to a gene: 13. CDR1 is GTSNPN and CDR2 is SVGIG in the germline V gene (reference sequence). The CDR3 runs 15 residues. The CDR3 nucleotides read TGTGCCTGGGGCGGATTACAGGGGGTCCGGGAGACCCAGTACTTC. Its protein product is CAWGGLQGVRETQYF.

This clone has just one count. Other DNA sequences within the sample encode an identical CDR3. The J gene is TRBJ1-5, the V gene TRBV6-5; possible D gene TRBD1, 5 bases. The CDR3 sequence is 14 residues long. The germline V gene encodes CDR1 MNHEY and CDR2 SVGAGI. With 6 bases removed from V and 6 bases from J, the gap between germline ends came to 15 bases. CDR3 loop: CASSQDTRSQPQHF. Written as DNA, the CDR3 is TGTGCCAGCAGCCAGGACACTCGGAGTCAGCCCCAGCATTTT.

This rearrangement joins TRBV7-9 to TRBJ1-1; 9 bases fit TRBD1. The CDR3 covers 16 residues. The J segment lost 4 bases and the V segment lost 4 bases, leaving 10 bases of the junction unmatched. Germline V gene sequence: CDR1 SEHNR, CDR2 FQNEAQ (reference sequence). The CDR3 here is CASSSQVDRGGTEAFF. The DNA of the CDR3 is TGTGCCAGCAGCTCCCAAGTCGACAGGGGGGGCACTGAAGCTTTCTTT.

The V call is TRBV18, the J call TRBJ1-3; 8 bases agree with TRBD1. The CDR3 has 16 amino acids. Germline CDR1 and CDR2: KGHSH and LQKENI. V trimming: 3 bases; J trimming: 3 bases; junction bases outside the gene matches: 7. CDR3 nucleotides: TGTGCCAGCTCACCCGGACAGGGCTTCGTTGGAAACACCATATATTTT. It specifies CASSPGQGFVGNTIYF.

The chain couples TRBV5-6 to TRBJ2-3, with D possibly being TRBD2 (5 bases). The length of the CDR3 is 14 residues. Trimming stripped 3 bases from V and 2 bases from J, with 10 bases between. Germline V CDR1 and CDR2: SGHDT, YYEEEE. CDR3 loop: CASSWGADTDTQYF. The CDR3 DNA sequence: TGTGCCAGCAGCTGGGGAGCGGACACAGATACGCAGTATTTT.

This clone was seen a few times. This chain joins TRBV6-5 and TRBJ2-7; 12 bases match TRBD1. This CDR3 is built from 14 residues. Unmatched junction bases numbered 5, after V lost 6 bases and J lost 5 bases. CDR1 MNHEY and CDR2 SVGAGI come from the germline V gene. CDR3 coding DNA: TGTGCCAGCAGGGGGGACAGGGGGCAGGACGAGCAGTACTTC. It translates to CASRGDRGQDEQYF.

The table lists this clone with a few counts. This CDR3 is CASSNKGGQSPLHF. CDR3 coding DNA: TGTGCCAGCAGCAATAAAGGGGGACAATCACCCCTCCACTTT. The J gene is TRBJ1-6, the V gene TRBV5-4, with a tentative D call TRBD1 (6 bases). V was shortened by 4 bases and J by 10 bases, with 15 bases between the two germline ends. The CDR3 contains 14 residues. Germline CDR1 and CDR2: SGHNT and YYREEE (reference sequence).

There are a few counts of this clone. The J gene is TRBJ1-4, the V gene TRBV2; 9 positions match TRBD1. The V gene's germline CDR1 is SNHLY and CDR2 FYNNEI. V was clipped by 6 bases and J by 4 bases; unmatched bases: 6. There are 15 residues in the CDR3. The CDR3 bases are TGTGCCAGCAGCCCACGACAGGGGGGTAATGAAAAACTGTTTTTT. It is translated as CASSPRQGGNEKLFF.

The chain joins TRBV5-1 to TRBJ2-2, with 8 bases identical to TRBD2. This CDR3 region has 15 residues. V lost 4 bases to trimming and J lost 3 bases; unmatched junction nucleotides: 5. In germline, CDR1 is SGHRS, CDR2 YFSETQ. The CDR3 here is CASSPSGSDTGELFF. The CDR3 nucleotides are TGCGCCAGCAGCCCAAGCGGGAGTGACACCGGGGAGCTGTTTTTT.

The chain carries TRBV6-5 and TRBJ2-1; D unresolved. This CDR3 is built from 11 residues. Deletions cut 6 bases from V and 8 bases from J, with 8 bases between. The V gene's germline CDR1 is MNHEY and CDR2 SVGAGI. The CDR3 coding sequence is TGTGCCAGCAGCCTTTCTCATGAGCAGTTCTTC. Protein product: CASSLSHEQFF.

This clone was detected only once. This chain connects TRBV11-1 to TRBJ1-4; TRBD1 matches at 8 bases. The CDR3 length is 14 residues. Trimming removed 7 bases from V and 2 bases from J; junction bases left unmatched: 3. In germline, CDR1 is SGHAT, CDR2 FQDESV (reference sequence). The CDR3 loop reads CASTRDRTNEKLFF. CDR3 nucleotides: TGTGCCAGCACCAGGGACAGGACTAATGAAAAACTGTTTTTT.

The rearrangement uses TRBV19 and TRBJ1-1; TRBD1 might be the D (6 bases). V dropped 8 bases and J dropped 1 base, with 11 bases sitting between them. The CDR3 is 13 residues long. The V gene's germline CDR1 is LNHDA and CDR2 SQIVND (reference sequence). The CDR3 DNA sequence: TGTGCCAGTTCCAGGGGTCCGAACACTGAAGCTTTCTTT. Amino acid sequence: CASSRGPNTEAFF.

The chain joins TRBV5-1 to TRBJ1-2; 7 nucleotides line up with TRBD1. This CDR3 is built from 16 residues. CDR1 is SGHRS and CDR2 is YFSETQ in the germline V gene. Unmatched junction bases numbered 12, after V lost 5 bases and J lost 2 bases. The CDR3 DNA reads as TGCGCCAGCAGATATGGACAGGACTTCCCCAACTATGGCTACACCTTC. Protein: CASRYGQDFPNYGYTF. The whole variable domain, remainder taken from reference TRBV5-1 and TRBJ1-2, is KAGVTQTPRYLIKTRGQQVTLSCSPISGHRSVSWYQQTPGQGLQFLFEYFSETQRNKGNFPGRFSGRQFSNSRSEMNVSTLELGDSALYLCASRYGQDFPNYGYTFGSGTRLTVV.

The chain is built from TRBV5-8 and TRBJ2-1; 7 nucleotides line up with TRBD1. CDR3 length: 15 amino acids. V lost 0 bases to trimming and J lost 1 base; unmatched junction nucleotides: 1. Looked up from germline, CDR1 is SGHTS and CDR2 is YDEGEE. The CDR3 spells CASSLGQGSYNEQFF. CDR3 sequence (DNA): TGTGCCAGCAGCTTGGGACAGGGTTCCTACAATGAGCAGTTCTTC.

CDR3 in amino acids: CASSPSAVMNTGELFF. The CDR3 DNA reads TGTGCCAGCTCACCTTCGGCGGTTATGAACACCGGGGAGCTGTTTTTT. J is TRBJ2-2 and V is TRBV18; D unclear. Trimming took off 3 bases at V and 1 base at J, with 12 bases between the two ends. Germline CDR1 and CDR2: KGHSH and LQKENI. There are 16 residues in the CDR3.

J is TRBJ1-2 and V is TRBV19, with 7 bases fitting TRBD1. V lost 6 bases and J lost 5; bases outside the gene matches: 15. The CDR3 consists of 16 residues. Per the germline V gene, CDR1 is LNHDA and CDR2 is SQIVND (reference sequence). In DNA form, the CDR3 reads TGTGCCAGTAGACCAGCCGGGACAGCGGCTATATATGGCTACACCTTC. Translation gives CASRPAGTAAIYGYTF. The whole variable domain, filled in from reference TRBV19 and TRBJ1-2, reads DGGITQSPKYLFRKEGQNVTLSCEQNLNHDAMYWYRQDPGQGLRLIYYSQIVNDFQKGDIAEGYSVSREKKESFPLTVTSAQKNPTAFYLCASRPAGTAAIYGYTFGSGTRLTVV.